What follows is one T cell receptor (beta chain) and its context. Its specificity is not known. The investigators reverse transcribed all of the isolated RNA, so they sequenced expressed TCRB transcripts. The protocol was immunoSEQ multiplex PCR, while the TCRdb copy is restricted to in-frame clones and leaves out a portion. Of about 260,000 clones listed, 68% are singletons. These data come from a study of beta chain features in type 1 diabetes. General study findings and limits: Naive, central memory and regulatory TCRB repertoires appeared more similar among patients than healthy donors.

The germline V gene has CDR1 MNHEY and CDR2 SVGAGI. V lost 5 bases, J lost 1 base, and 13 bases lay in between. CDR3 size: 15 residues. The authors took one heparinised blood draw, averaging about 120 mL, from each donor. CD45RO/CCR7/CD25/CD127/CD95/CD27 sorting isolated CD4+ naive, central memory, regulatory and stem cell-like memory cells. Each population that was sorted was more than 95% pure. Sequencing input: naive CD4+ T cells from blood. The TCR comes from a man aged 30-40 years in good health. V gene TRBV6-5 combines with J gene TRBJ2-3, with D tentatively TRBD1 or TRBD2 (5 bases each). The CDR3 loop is CASSPGTERTDTQYF. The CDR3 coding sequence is TGTGCCAGCAGTCCCGGGACGGAGCGCACAGATACGCAGTATTTT.